One T cell receptor (beta chain) is described in this entry. This entry is derived from a study of CD8 T cells in Susac syndrome. Random hexamers were used to reverse transcribe about 0.45 to 1 ug of RNA. TCRdb passed the immunoSEQ multiplex PCR reads through MiXCR, listing each CDR3 protein once. The repertoire holds about 53,000 distinct CDR3 sequences, just under 95% seen once, with less than 0.9% in the top ten. V lost 1 base and J 0 bases, leaving 7 bases between the germline ends. This CDR3 has 14 residues. The germline V gene encodes CDR1 LGHDT and CDR2 YNNKEL (reference sequence). The source material was CD8+ T cells from PBMCs. The TCR comes from a human donor with Susac syndrome. The chain carries TRBV3-1 and TRBJ2-7, with D tentatively TRBD1 or TRBD2 (5 bases each). This chain's CDR3 is CASSQGGTSYEQYF. The CDR3 DNA reads as TGTGCCAGCAGCCAAGGAGGGACCTCCTACGAGCAGTACTTC.